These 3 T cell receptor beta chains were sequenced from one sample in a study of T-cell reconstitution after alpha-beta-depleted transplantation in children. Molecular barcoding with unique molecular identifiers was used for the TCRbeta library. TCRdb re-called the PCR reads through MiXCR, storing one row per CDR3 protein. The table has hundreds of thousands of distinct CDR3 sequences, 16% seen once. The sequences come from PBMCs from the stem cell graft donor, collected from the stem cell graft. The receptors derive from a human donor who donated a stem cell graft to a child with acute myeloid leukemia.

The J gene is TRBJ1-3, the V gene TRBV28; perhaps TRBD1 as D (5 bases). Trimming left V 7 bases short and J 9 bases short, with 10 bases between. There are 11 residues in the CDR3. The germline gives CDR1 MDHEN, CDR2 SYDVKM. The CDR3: CASTSGGTIYF. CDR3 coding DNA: TGTGCCAGCACCTCCGGGGGCACCATATATTTT.

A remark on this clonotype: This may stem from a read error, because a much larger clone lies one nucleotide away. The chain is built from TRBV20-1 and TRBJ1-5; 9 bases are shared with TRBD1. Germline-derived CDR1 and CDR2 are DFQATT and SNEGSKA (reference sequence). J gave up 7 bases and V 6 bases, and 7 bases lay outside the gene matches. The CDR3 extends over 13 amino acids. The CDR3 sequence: CSAQQGARQPQHF. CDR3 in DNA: TGCAGTGCCCAACAGGGGGCCAGGCAGCCCCAGCATTTT.

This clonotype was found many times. The CDR3 sequence: CASSPGHLNTEAFF. In nucleotides, the CDR3 is TGCGCCAGCAGCCCGGGACACCTGAACACTGAAGCTTTCTTT. The rearrangement uses TRBV5-1 and TRBJ1-1, with a tentative D call TRBD1 (6 bases). The CDR3 extends over 14 amino acids. Germline CDR1 reads SGHRS; CDR2 reads YFSETQ. The V gene lost 4 bases and the J gene lost 0 bases, with 10 bases spanning the gap.